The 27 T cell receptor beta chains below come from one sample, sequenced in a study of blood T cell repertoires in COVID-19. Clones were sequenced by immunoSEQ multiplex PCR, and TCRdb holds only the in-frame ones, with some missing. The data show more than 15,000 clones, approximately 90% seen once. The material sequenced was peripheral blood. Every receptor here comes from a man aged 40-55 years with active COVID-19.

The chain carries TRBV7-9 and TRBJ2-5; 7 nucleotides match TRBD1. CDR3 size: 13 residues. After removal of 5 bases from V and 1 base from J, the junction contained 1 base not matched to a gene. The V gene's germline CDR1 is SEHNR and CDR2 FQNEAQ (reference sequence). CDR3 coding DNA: TGTGCCAGCAGCGGGGACAGCCAAGAGACCCAGTACTTC. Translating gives CASSGDSQETQYF.

In nucleotides, the CDR3 is TGCGCCAGCAGCCAAGACCTCAGTTGGGAGACCCAGTACTTC. Protein: CASSQDLSWETQYF. The chain joins TRBV4-3 to TRBJ2-5, with no clear D. CDR1 and CDR2 (germline): LGHNA, YSLEER. This CDR3 region has 14 residues. Trimming removed 0 bases at V and 5 bases at J, with 10 bases between.

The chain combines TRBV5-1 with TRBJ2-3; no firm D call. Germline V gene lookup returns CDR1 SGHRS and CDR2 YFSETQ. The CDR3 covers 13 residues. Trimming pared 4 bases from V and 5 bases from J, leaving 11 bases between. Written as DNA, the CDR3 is TGCGCCAGCAGCCCGATAGCTGGAGATACGCAGTATTTT. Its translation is CASSPIAGDTQYF. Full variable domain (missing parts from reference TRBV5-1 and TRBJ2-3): KAGVTQTPRYLIKTRGQQVTLSCSPISGHRSVSWYQQTPGQGLQFLFEYFSETQRNKGNFPGRFSGRQFSNSRSEMNVSTLELGDSALYLCASSPIAGDTQYFGPGTRLTVL.

CDR3 in amino acids: CASSGSGGSWEQYF. CDR3 DNA sequence: TGCGCCAGCAGCGGTAGTGGCGGGAGTTGGGAGCAGTACTTC. The rearrangement links TRBV4-1 to TRBJ2-7; 7 bases fit TRBD2. Unmatched junction bases numbered 11, after V lost 5 bases and J lost 7 bases. This CDR3 spans 14 amino acids. The germline CDR1 and CDR2 sequences are MGHRA and YSYEKL.

This CDR3 reads CASSPLDGGRKEQYF. The DNA for the CDR3 is TGTGCCAGCTCACCACTGGACGGGGGGCGCAAAGAGCAGTACTTC. The chain carries TRBV18 and TRBJ2-7, with a possible D match to TRBD2 (7 bases). The CDR3 totals 15 residues. Germline CDR1 KGHSH, CDR2 LQKENI. The V end lost 1 base, the J end lost 7 bases, and 17 bases lay between the germline ends.

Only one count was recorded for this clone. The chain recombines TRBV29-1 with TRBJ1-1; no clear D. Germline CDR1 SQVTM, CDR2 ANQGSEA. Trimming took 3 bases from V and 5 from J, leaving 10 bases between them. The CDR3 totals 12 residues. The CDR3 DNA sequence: TGCAGCGTTGATGAGAGAGGAACTGAAGCTTTCTTT. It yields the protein CSVDERGTEAFF.

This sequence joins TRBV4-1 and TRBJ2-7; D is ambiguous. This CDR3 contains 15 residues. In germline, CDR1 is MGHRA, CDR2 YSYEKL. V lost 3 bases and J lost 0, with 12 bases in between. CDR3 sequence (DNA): TGCGCCAGCAGCCACGGGTCTATTAGCTCCTACGAGCAGTACTTC. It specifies CASSHGSISSYEQYF.

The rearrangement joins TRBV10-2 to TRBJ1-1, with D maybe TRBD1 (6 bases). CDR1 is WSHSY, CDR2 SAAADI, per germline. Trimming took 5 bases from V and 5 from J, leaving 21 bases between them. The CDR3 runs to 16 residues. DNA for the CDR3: TGCGCCAGCAGTATAACAGGTACAGGGTGGGAGACTGAAGCTTTCTTT. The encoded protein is CASSITGTGWETEAFF.

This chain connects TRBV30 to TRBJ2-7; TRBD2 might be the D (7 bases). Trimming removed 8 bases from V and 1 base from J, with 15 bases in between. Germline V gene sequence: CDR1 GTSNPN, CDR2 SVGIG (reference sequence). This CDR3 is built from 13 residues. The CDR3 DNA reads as TGTGCCCGAGGGGGGGGCCGATCCTACGAGCAGTACTTC. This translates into CARGGGRSYEQYF.

CDR3 in DNA: TGTGCCAGCAGCCCACGGACTAGTTTCAATGAGCAGTTCTTC. Encoded protein: CASSPRTSFNEQFF. The chain has TRBV6-2 or TRBV6-3 and TRBJ2-1, with 7 bases that match TRBD2. The CDR3 loop spans 14 amino acids. The germline gives CDR1 MNHEY, CDR2 SVGEGT. V lost 6 bases and J lost 6; bases outside the gene matches: 8.

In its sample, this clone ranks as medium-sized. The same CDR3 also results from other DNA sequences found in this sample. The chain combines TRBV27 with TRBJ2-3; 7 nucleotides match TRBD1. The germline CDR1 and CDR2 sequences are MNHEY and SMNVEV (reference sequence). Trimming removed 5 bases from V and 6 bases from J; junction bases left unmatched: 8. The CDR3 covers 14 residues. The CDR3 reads CASSPRQGSDTQYF. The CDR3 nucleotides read TGTGCCAGCAGTCCAAGACAGGGATCGGATACGCAGTATTTT.

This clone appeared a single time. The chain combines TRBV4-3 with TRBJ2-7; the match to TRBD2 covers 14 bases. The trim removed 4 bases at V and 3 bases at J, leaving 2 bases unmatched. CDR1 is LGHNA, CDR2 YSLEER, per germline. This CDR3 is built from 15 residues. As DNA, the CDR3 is TGCGCCAGCAGCCCTGGGACTAGCGGGAGCTACGAGCAGTACTTC. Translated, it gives CASSPGTSGSYEQYF.

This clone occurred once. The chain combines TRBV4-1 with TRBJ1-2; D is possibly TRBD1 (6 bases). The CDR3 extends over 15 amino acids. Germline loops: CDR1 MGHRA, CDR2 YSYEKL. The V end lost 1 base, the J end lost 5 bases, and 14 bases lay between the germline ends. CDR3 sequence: CASSQGARGFYGYTF. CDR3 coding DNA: TGCGCCAGCAGCCAAGGGGCCAGGGGATTTTATGGCTACACCTTC.

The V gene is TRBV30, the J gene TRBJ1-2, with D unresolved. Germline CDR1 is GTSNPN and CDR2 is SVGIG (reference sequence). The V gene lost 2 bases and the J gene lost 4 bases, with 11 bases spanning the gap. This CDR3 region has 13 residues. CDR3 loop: CAWSFNRPYGYTF. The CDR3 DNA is TGTGCCTGGAGTTTTAACAGACCCTATGGCTACACCTTC.

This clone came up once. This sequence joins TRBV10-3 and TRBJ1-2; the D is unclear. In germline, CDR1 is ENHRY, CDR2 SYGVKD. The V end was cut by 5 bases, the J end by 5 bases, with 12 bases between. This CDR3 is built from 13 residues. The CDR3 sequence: CAISTGLEYGYTF. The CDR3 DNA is TGTGCCATCAGTACGGGGTTAGAGTATGGCTACACCTTC.

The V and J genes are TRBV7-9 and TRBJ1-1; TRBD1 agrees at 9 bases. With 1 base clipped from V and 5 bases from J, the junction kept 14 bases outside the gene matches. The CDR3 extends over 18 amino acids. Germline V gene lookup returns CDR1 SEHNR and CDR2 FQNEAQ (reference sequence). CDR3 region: CASSLVAFRDRGGTEAFF. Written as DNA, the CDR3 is TGTGCCAGCAGCTTAGTTGCATTTCGCGACAGGGGGGGTACTGAAGCTTTCTTT.

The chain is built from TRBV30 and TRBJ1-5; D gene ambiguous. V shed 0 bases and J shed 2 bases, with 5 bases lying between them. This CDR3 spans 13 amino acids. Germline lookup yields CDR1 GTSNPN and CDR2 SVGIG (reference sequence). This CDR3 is CAWSVEGNQPQHF. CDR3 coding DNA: TGTGCCTGGAGTGTGGAGGGCAATCAGCCCCAGCATTTT.

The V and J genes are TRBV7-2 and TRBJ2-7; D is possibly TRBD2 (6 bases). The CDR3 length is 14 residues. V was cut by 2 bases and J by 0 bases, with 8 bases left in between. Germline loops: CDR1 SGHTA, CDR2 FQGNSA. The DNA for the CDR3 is TGTGCCAGCAGCTTATACGGGAGCTCCTACGAGCAGTACTTC. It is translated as CASSLYGSSYEQYF.

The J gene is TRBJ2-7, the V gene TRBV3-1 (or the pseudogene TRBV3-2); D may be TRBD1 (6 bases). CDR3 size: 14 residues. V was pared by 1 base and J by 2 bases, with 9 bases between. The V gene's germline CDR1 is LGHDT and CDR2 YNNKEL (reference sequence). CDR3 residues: CASSQGGQPYEQYF. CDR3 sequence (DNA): TGTGCCAGCAGCCAAGGCGGACAGCCCTACGAGCAGTACTTC.

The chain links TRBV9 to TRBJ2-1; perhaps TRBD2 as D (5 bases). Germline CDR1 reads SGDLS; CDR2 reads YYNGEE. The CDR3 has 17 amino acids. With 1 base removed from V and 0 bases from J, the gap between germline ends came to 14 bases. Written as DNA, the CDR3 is TGTGCCAGCAGCGTACATGAGCTAGCTATCTCCTACAATGAGCAGTTCTTC. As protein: CASSVHELAISYNEQFF.

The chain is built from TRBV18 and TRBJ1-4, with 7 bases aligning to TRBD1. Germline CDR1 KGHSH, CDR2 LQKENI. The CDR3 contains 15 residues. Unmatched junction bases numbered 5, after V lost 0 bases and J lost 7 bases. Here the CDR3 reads CASSPPEGAGEKLFF. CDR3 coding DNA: TGTGCCAGCTCACCACCGGAGGGGGCTGGTGAAAAACTGTTTTTT.

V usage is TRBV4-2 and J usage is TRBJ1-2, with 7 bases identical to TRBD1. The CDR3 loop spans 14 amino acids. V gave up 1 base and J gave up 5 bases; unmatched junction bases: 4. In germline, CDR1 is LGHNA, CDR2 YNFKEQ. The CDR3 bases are TGTGCCAGCAGCCAAGTTACGGGACAGTATGGCTACACCTTC. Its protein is CASSQVTGQYGYTF.

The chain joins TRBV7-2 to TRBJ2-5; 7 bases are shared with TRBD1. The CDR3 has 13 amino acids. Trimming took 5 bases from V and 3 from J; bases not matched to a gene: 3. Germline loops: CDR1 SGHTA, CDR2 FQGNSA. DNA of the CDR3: TGTGCCAGCAGCCCGGACAGGAAAGAGACCCAGTACTTC. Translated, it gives CASSPDRKETQYF.

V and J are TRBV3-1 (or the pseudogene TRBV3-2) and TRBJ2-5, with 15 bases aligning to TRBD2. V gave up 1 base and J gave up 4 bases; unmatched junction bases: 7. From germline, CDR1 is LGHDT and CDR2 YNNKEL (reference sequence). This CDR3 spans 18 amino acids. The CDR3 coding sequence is TGTGCCAGCAGCCAAGGGGGACTAGCGGGAGGAGGGGGAGAGACCCAGTACTTC. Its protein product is CASSQGGLAGGGGETQYF.

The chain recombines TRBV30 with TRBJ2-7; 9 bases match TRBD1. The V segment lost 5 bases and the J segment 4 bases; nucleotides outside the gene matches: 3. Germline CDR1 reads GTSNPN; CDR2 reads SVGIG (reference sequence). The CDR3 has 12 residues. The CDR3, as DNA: TGTGCCTGGCACAGGGGGCAATACGAGCAGTACTTC. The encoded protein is CAWHRGQYEQYF.

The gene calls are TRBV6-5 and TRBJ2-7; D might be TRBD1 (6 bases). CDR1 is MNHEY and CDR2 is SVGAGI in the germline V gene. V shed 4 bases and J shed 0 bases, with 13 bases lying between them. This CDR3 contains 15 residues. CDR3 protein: CASSLSGTYSYEQYF. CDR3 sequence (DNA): TGTGCCAGCAGTTTATCCGGGACATACTCCTACGAGCAGTACTTC.

CDR3: CASSLGGYGYTF. CDR3 bases: TGTGCCAGCAGCTTAGGCGGCTATGGCTACACCTTC. This chain uses TRBV13 with TRBJ1-2; no definite D call. Per the germline V gene, CDR1 is PRHDT and CDR2 is FYEKMQ (reference sequence). This CDR3 is built from 12 residues. Trimming removed 0 bases from V and 4 bases from J, with 3 bases in between.